The 8 T cell receptor beta chains below come from one sample, sequenced in a study of T cells in Graves' hyperthyroidism and ophthalmopathy. The source material, RNA transcripts, was used to amplify TCR beta CDR3 regions. When the TCR CDR3 underwent first-round RT-PCR, the HTBI primer set was used. TCRdb itself ran the multiplex PCR reads through MiXCR, one entry per CDR3 protein. Altogether about half a million distinct CDR3 sequences are present, roughly 24% being singletons, with the ten largest covering about 10%. Input material: blood. These receptors all come from a woman in her thirties with Graves' ophthalmopathy.

At least ten counts were recorded for this clonotype. This chain connects TRBV4-1 to TRBJ2-7; D is unclear. Germline CDR1 reads MGHRA; CDR2 reads YSYEKL. Trimming stripped 0 bases from V and 4 bases from J, with 13 bases between. This CDR3 region has 15 residues. The DNA of the CDR3 is TGCGCCAGCAGCCAAGAAGGCCTCTCCTCTTACGAGCAGTACTTC. Its protein is CASSQEGLSSYEQYF.

Ten or more counts support this clonotype. This chain joins TRBV27 and TRBJ1-2; D might be TRBD1 (6 bases). V lost 6 bases to trimming and J lost 8 bases, with 10 bases between them. Germline CDR1 is MNHEY and CDR2 is SMNVEV (reference sequence). The CDR3 length is 11 residues. The CDR3 is CASRAGVGYTF. The CDR3 coding sequence is TGTGCCAGCAGGGCAGGGGTCGGCTACACCTTC.

This clonotype occurred many times. The chain combines TRBV7-6 with TRBJ1-1; no definite D call. V dropped 5 bases and J dropped 1 base, with 8 bases sitting between them. The CDR3 length is 13 residues. CDR1 SGHVS and CDR2 FNYEAQ come from the germline V gene. The CDR3 DNA sequence: TGTGCCAGCAGCACTCTACCGAACACTGAAGCTTTCTTT. Its protein is CASSTLPNTEAFF.

The chain recombines TRBV12-5 with TRBJ1-2; weak D call: TRBD1 (6 bases). The CDR3 has 16 amino acids. CDR1 LGHNT and CDR2 FRNRAP come from the germline V gene. V was cut by 5 bases and J by 2 bases, with 18 bases left in between. The CDR3 protein is CASGPKQQGINYGYTF. The CDR3, as DNA: TGTGCTAGTGGTCCGAAACAACAGGGAATAAACTATGGCTACACCTTC.

This clonotype was detected a few times. The genes are TRBV6-5 and TRBJ1-1; D unresolved. The germline CDR1 and CDR2 sequences are MNHEY and SVGAGI. The ends were cut back, 0 bases at V and 5 bases at J, with 7 bases in the middle. The CDR3 is 13 amino acids. The CDR3 loop is CASSYSPRTEAFF. The CDR3 bases are TGTGCCAGCAGTTACTCGCCGAGGACTGAAGCTTTCTTT.

The chain is built from TRBV12-3 or TRBV12-4 and TRBJ2-7; tentatively, D is TRBD2 (6 bases). V was pared by 5 bases and J by 9 bases, with 11 bases between. The CDR3 contains 11 residues. In DNA form, the CDR3 reads TGTGCCAGCAGTACAAAGGGAGGGCAGTACTTC. Translated, it gives CASSTKGGQYF.

This clonotype was seen repeatedly, ten times or more. The rearrangement links TRBV6-1 to TRBJ1-3; D perhaps matches TRBD1 (5 bases). Germline V CDR1 and CDR2: MNHNS, SASEGT. The CDR3 runs 14 residues. V was clipped by 6 bases and J by 2 bases, with 11 bases between them. This chain's CDR3 is CASSWGGTGNTIYF. CDR3 nucleotide sequence: TGTGCCAGCAGCTGGGGGGGGACTGGAAACACCATATATTTT.

This clonotype has a count of ten or more. The chain links TRBV4-1 to TRBJ1-1; D is ambiguous. The CDR3 contains 14 residues. CDR1 MGHRA and CDR2 YSYEKL come from the germline V gene. Between the trimmed V and J ends, which lost 1 base and 2 bases, there was a span of 8 bases. The CDR3 protein is CASSQVLINTEAFF. For the CDR3, the DNA is TGCGCCAGCAGCCAAGTACTGATAAACACTGAAGCTTTCTTT.